This entry is about one TCR beta chain. The antigen remains unidentified. Clones were sequenced by immunoSEQ multiplex PCR, and TCRdb holds only the in-frame ones, with some missing. Of 15,000 to 20,000 clones listed, roughly 80% are singletons. This sample was included in a study of CD4 T cells in relation to SARS-CoV-2 and coronaviruses. Background on the study: PBMCs were cultured with antigen for 10 days before TCR beta sequencing. The negative reference was HIV-1 Nef peptide pool or peptide-free culture.

Trimming took 6 bases from V and 6 from J; bases not matched to a gene: 10. The CDR3 covers 15 residues. The germline V gene has CDR1 MNHEY and CDR2 SVGAGI. The unexposed donors gave CD4+ T cells in about 2010-2019, prior to COVID-19. The cells were cultured for approximately ten days before CD4+ T cells were isolated. The study, taken as a whole, reports: Each donor contributed either pre-pandemic or post-infection samples, not both.

The gene calls are TRBV6-5 and TRBJ2-4; TRBD2 matches at 8 bases. Sequencing input: CD4+ T cells from PBMCs, cultured in vitro. This TCR came from a human donor in good health. In nucleotides, the CDR3 is TGTGCCAGCAGCCAACCGGGGGGGCGGGGAAACATTCAGTACTTC. Translated, it gives CASSQPGGRGNIQYF.